The 11 T cell receptor beta chains given below trace back to one sample, sequenced in a study of beta chain features in type 1 diabetes. Reverse transcription of all isolated RNA meant that expressed TCRB transcripts were sequenced. Data came from immunoSEQ multiplex PCR; TCRdb stores just in-frame clones and leaves some out. This table holds hundreds of thousands of clones, about 16% found once. Sequences were obtained from naive CD4+ T cells from blood. The receptors were gathered from a man aged 18 to 29 in good health.

This clone was observed a few times. The chain links TRBV2 to TRBJ2-2; D is possibly TRBD1 or TRBD2 (5 bases each). The CDR3 length is 15 residues. Trimming stripped 9 bases from V and 5 bases from J, with 19 bases between. In germline, CDR1 is SNHLY, CDR2 FYNNEI. This CDR3 reads CASQYLRGDTGELFF. The CDR3 DNA follows: TGTGCCAGTCAATACCTCCGGGGCGATACCGGGGAGCTGTTTTTT.

This rearrangement joins TRBV18 to TRBJ2-2, with D perhaps matching TRBD1 (6 bases). The CDR3 is made up of 14 amino acids. V was clipped by 4 bases and J by 0 bases, with 6 bases between them. In germline, CDR1 is KGHSH, CDR2 LQKENI. The CDR3: CASSQGANTGELFF. For the CDR3, the DNA is TGTGCCAGCTCACAGGGGGCGAACACCGGGGAGCTGTTTTTT.

The gene calls are TRBV18 and TRBJ2-7; D ambiguous. The CDR3 contains 15 residues. The V and J ends lost 1 base and 7 bases respectively, with 17 bases between them. CDR1 and CDR2 (germline): KGHSH, LQKENI. CDR3 nucleotides: TGTGCCAGCTCACCACTACTGGCCCCCCTGGGAGAGCAGTACTTC. Protein product: CASSPLLAPLGEQYF. Filled out from reference TRBV18 and TRBJ2-7, the complete variable domain reads NAGVMQNPRHLVRRRGQEARLRCSPMKGHSHVYWYRQLPEEGLKFMVYLQKENIIDESGMPKERFSAEFPKEGPSILRIQQVVRGDSAAYFCASSPLLAPLGEQYFGPGTRLTVT.

This rearrangement joins TRBV29-1 to TRBJ1-1, with a weak D call TRBD1 (6 bases). CDR1 SQVTM and CDR2 ANQGSEA come from the germline V gene. This CDR3 has 12 residues. Trimming removed 6 bases from V and 7 bases from J, with 15 bases in between. The CDR3 loop reads CSVHATGNEAFF. CDR3 sequence (DNA): TGCAGCGTACATGCGACAGGAAATGAAGCTTTCTTT.

In its sample, this clone was seen a few times. DNA for the CDR3: TGTGCCAGCAGCCCAACCGGGACAGGGGCATCCTACGAGCAGTACTTC. Protein sequence: CASSPTGTGASYEQYF. The chain recombines TRBV5-6 with TRBJ2-7; 10 positions agree with TRBD1. The CDR3 is made up of 16 amino acids. Germline V gene sequence: CDR1 SGHDT, CDR2 YYEEEE. V trimming: 4 bases; J trimming: 1 base; junction bases outside the gene matches: 8.

The V call is TRBV5-4, the J call TRBJ2-3; D possibly corresponds to TRBD1 (7 bases). The length of the CDR3 is 13 residues. The germline CDR1 and CDR2 sequences are SGHNT and YYREEE (reference sequence). V shed 7 bases and J shed 3 bases, with 12 bases lying between them. As DNA, the CDR3 is TGTGCCAGCTTCCCAGGGGGGACAGATACGCAGTATTTT. Translation: CASFPGGTDTQYF.

This chain uses TRBV29-1 with TRBJ2-3; D perhaps matches TRBD2 (5 bases). The CDR3 length is 14 residues. The germline V and J ends were trimmed by 5 bases and 2 bases, with 14 bases remaining between them. CDR1 and CDR2 from the germline V gene are SQVTM and ANQGSEA. Here the CDR3 reads CSVQAVHHTDTQYF. CDR3 DNA sequence: TGCAGCGTTCAAGCGGTCCACCACACAGATACGCAGTATTTT.

In its sample, this clone was seen a few times. V and J are TRBV25-1 and TRBJ2-3, with D maybe TRBD2 (6 bases). Germline values: CDR1 MGHDK, CDR2 SYGVNS. The CDR3 consists of 12 residues. Trimming removed 6 bases from V and 7 bases from J, with 11 bases in between. The CDR3 region is CASSAGLNTQYF. CDR3 nucleotides: TGTGCCAGCAGCGCGGGACTGAATACGCAGTATTTT.

The J gene is TRBJ2-2, the V gene TRBV5-6; no definite D call. This CDR3 contains 14 residues. The germline gives CDR1 SGHDT, CDR2 YYEEEE. The ends were cut back, 6 bases at V and 3 bases at J, with 12 bases in the middle. In DNA, the CDR3 is TGTGCCAGCACCGCCCTGAGCGACACCGGGGAGCTGTTTTTT. Translation gives CASTALSDTGELFF. The full variable domain, in which reference TRBV5-6 and TRBJ2-2 provide the parts outside the CDR3, is DAGVTQSPTHLIKTRGQQVTLRCSPKSGHDTVSWYQQALGQGPQFIFQYYEEEERQRGNFPDRFSGHQFPNYSSELNVNALLLGDSALYLCASTALSDTGELFFGEGSRLTVL.

The genes are TRBV7-2 and TRBJ2-5, with 15 bases aligning to TRBD2. The junction had 3 bases not matched to a gene; V was cut back by 5 bases and J by 2 bases. This CDR3 contains 16 residues. Per the germline V gene, CDR1 is SGHTA and CDR2 is FQGNSA. CDR3 loop: CASSRTSGGGQETQYF. The CDR3 nucleotides are TGTGCCAGCAGCCGGACTAGCGGGGGGGGTCAAGAGACCCAGTACTTC.

This clone was counted between two and nine times. The chain carries TRBV4-1 and TRBJ2-6; TRBD2 might be the D (6 bases). CDR1 and CDR2 from the germline V gene are MGHRA and YSYEKL. There are 17 residues in the CDR3. V gave up 1 base and J gave up 2 bases, with 12 bases separating them. The CDR3 is CASSQVKGLAGANVLTF. CDR3 DNA: TGCGCCAGCAGCCAAGTGAAGGGACTGGCTGGGGCCAACGTCCTGACTTTC.